The sequence of this T cell receptor (beta chain) was determined in a study of cytomegalovirus exposure and HLA in healthy donors. On the study more broadly: From about 180 million T cells, an earlier analysis saw roughly 120 million unique TCR beta sequences.

Study-wide findings and caveats: In terms of immune exposure information, only CMV serostatus was available. In most subjects, TCR beta sequences reportedly gave accurate predictions of HLA-A and HLA-B alleles. The investigators catalogued under 200 TCR beta chains as cytomegalovirus-associated.

Details on this clone: Antigen specificity is unknown.

The PCR contained 60 Vbeta and 13 Jbeta primers. The table came from immunoSEQ multiplex PCR; TCRdb's copy has only in-frame clones and leaves some out. The data show approximately 150,000 clones, around 85% seen once. This receptor was taken from a human donor in good health. The source material was PBMCs.

The DNA for the CDR3 is TGTGCCAGTAGTTCACAAGACCGGGACAGGGACACTGAAGCTTTCTTT. Its translation is CASSSQDRDRDTEAFF. V usage is TRBV19 and J usage is TRBJ1-1; TRBD1 matches 9 bases. Trimming removed 5 bases from V and 3 bases from J; junction bases left unmatched: 10. Germline V gives CDR1 LNHDA, CDR2 SQIVND (reference sequence). This CDR3 region has 16 residues.